This T cell receptor beta chain was found in a study of STAT3 mutations in large granular lymphocyte leukemia. Study details: Roughly half the longitudinally sequenced T-LGLL patients had canonical STAT3 mutations.

Assay used: immunoSEQ multiplex PCR; TCRdb lists only in-frame clones, some missing. The table records more than 10,000 clones, 80% to 90% of them present only once. General observations from the study: At least one immunodominant TCR beta clonotype appeared in every T-cell large granular lymphocyte leukemia patient.

Regarding this clone: Its antigen remains unidentified.

The CDR3 consists of 13 residues. CDR1 is MDHEN and CDR2 is SYDVKM in the germline V gene. Trimming took off 5 bases at V and 8 bases at J, with 12 bases between the two ends. This TCR was recovered from a human donor with T large granular lymphocyte leukemia. Some clones in this sample may be carry-over from other donors' samples. Sequenced input: PBMCs. The genes are TRBV28 and TRBJ1-4; no firm D call. As DNA, the CDR3 is TGTGCCAGCAGTCTCGACGACCGGGAAAAACTGTTTTTT. It is translated as CASSLDDREKLFF.